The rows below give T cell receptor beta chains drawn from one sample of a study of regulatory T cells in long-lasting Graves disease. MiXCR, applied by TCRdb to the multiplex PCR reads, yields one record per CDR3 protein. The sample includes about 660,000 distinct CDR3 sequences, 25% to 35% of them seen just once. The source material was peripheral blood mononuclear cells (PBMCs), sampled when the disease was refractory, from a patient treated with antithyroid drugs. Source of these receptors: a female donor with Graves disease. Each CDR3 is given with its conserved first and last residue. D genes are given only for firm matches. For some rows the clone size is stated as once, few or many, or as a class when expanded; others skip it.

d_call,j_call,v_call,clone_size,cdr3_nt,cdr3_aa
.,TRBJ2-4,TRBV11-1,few,TGTGCCAGCAGCTTAGAGGAGTCGGGAGCCTTTGACATTCAGTACTTC,CASSLEESGAFDIQYF
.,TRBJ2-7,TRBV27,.,TGTGCCAGCAGGATGGGGGGCGGGTTCTCCTACGAGCAGTACTTC,CASRMGGGFSYEQYF
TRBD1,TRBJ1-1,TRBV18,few,TGTGCCAGCGGGCGGGACAGGAACACTGAAGCTTTCTTT,CASGRDRNTEAFF
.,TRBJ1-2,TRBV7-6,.,TGTGCCAGCAGCTTGGGGGACACAGTTAACTATGGCTACACCTTC,CASSLGDTVNYGYTF
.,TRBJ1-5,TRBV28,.,TGTGCCAGCAGGACCGCTGGGGGGGATCACCAGCCCCAGCATTTT,CASRTAGGDHQPQHF
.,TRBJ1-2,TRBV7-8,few,TGTGCCAGCAGCCGAGGGTTGACGGGAGGCTACACCTTC,CASSRGLTGGYTF
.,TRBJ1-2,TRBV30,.,TGTGCCTGGAGTGTTGTAGGGAACAACTATGGCTACACCTTC,CAWSVVGNNYGYTF
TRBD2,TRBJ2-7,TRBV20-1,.,TGCAGTGCTACCACACCCGGGACTAGCGGGAGAATAGGTGTCAACGAGCAGTACTTC,CSATTPGTSGRIGVNEQYF
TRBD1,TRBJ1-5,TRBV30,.,TGTGCCTGGAATCGACAGGGGCGGATCGATCAGCCCCAGCATTTT,CAWNRQGRIDQPQHF
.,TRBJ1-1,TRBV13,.,TGTGCCAGCAGGCGCGGGGGGATGAACACTGAAGCTTTCTTT,CASRRGGMNTEAFF
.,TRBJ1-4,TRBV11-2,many,TGTGCCAGCAGCCAAGTACGGGGGCCCACTAATGAAAAACTGTTTTTT,CASSQVRGPTNEKLFF
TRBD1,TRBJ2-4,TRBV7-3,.,TGTGCCAGCAGCTCGAGGGACAGGGCCTCGGAAAACATTCAGTACTTC,CASSSRDRASENIQYF
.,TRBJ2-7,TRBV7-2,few,TGTGCCAGCAGCTTATACTGGGACGTCTCCTACGAGCAGTACTTC,CASSLYWDVSYEQYF
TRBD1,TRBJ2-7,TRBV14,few,TGTGCCAGCAGCCAAGATCGGGACAGGGAGAAGCACGAGCAGTACTTC,CASSQDRDREKHEQYF
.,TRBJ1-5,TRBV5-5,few,TGTGCCAGCAGCTTGACAGAAGATCAGCCCCAGCATTTT,CASSLTEDQPQHF
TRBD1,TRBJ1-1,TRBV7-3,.,TGTGCCAGCAGCTTAAAAGGGGGCTCGGGCACTGAAGCTTTCTTT,CASSLKGGSGTEAFF
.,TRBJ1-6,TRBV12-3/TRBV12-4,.,TGTGCCAGCAGGGCTAGTGGTTCTTCACCCCTCCACTTT,CASRASGSSPLHF
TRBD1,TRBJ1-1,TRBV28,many,TGTGCCAGCAGTTCGAACAGGGGCCAAGCTTTCTTT,CASSSNRGQAFF
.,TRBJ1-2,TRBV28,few,TGTGCCAGCAGCTCTCAGGCCCGGGGAAGCTATGGCTACACCTTC,CASSSQARGSYGYTF
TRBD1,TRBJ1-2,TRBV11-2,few,TGTGCCAGCAGCAGACAGGGGGCCTTATATGGCTACACCTTC,CASSRQGALYGYTF
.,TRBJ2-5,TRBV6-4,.,TGTGCCAGCAGATACCAGGGATACCAAGAGACCCAGTACTTC,CASRYQGYQETQYF
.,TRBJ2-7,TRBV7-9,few,TGTGCCAGCAGTAAAACGCCAGGGAACCACGAGCAGTACTTC,CASSKTPGNHEQYF
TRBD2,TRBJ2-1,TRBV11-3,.,TGTGCCAGCAGCCGAGGACTAGCGGGGTTCAATGAGCAGTTCTTC,CASSRGLAGFNEQFF
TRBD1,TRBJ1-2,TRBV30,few,TGTGCCTGGAGCGAGACAGGGGGCTATGGCTACACCTTC,CAWSETGGYGYTF
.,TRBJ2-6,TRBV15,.,TGTGCCACCAGCGGGAACAGGCTCTCTAACGTCCTGACTTTC,CATSGNRLSNVLTF
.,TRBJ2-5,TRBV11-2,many,TGTGCCAGCAGCTTAGGGGGAGTCGGGTTCCAAGAGACCCAGTACTTC,CASSLGGVGFQETQYF
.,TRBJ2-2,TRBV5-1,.,TGCGCCAGCAGCTTACAGGTCGCGAACACCGGGGAGCTGTTTTTT,CASSLQVANTGELFF
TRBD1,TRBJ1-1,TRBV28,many,TGTGCCAGCAGGCTACAGGGGGCGAGGGTTAACCCTGAAGCTTTCTTT,CASRLQGARVNPEAFF
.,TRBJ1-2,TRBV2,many,TGTGCCAGCATAGGGGCCGGGGTGGGAGGCTACACCTTC,CASIGAGVGGYTF
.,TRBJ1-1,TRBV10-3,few,TGTGCCATCAGCGGAGGGAGAGTGAGAACTGAAGCTTTCTTT,CAISGGRVRTEAFF
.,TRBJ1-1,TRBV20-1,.,TGCAGTGCGAGGCGTCGCGTGAACACTGAAGCTTTCTTT,CSARRRVNTEAFF
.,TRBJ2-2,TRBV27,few,TGTGCCAGCAGTTTAAAACGCGTAGCCACCGGGGAGCTGTTTTTT,CASSLKRVATGELFF
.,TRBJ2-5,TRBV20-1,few,TGCAGTGCTAGTAGCGTAAAGGGGGAGACCCAGTACTTC,CSASSVKGETQYF